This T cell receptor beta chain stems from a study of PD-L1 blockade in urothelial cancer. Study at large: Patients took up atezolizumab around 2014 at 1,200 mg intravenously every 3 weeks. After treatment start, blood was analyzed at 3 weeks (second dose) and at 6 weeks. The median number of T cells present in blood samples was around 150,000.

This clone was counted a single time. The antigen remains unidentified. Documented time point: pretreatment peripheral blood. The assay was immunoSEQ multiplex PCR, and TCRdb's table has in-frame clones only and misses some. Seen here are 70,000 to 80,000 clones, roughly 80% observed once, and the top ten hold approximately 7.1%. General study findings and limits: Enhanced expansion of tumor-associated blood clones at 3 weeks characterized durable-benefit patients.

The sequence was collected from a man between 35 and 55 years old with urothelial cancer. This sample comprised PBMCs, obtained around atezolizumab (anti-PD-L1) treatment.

CDR3 residues: CASSSGSLPPYEQYF. The CDR3 DNA reads TGTGCCAGCTCGTCCGGGTCTTTGCCACCCTACGAGCAGTACTTC. The gene calls are TRBV18 and TRBJ2-7; no clear D. V gave up 6 bases and J gave up 2 bases, with 17 bases separating them. Germline V gene sequence: CDR1 KGHSH, CDR2 LQKENI. The CDR3 sequence is 15 residues long.